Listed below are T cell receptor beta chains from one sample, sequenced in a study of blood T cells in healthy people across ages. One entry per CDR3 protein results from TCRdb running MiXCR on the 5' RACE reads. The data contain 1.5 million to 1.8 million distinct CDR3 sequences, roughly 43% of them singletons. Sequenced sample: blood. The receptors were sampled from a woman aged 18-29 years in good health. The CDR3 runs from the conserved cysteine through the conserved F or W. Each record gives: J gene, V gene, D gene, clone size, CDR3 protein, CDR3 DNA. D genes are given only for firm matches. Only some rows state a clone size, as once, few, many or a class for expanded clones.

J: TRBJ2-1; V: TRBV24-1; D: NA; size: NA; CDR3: CATSAANREQFF; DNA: TGTGCCACCAGTGCGGCTAACCGTGAGCAGTTCTTC
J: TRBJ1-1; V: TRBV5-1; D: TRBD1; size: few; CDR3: CASSPGQGRVAEAFF; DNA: TGCGCCAGCAGCCCGGGACAGGGGAGAGTCGCTGAAGCTTTCTTT
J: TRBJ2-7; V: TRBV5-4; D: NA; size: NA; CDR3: CASSLSNSYERYF; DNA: TGTGCCAGCAGCTTGTCTAATTCCTACGAGCGGTACTTC
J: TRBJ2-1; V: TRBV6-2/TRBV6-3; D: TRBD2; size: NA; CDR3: CASRDPGTTIYNEQFF; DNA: TGTGCCAGCAGAGACCCCGGGACTACCATTTACAATGAGCAGTTCTTC
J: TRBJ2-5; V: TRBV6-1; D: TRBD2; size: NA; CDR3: CASSIGLAEAEQYF; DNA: TGTGCCAGCAGTATCGGACTAGCCGAGGCGGAGCAGTACTTC
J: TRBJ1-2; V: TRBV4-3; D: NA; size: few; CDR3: CASSQEKGNYGYTF; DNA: TGCGCCAGCAGCCAAGAAAAGGGGAACTATGGCTACACCTTC
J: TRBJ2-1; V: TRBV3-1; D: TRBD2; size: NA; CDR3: CASSQDVASGYNEQFF; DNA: TGTGCCAGCAGCCAAGATGTGGCTAGCGGGTACAATGAGCAGTTCTTC
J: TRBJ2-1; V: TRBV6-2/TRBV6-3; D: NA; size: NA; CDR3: CASRSLREGRYNEQFF; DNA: TGTGCCAGCAGGTCCCTGAGAGAGGGCCGCTACAATGAGCAGTTCTTC
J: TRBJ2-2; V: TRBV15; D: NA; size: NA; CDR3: CATSSQGLQHGELFF; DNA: TGTGCCACCAGCAGCCAGGGACTGCAGCACGGGGAGCTGTTTTTT
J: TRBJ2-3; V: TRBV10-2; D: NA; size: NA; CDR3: CASSERAADTQYF; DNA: TGCGCCAGCAGTGAGCGGGCAGCAGATACGCAGTATTTT
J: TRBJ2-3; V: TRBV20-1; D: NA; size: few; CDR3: CSALPRDTQYF; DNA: TGCAGTGCCCTACCGAGGGATACGCAGTATTTT
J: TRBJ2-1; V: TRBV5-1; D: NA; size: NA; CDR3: CASSLGIAQNEQFF; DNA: TGCGCCAGCAGCTTGGGAATCGCCCAAAATGAGCAGTTCTTC
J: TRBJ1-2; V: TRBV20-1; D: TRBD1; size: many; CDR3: CSAFQGAGYGYTF; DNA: TGCAGTGCCTTCCAGGGGGCAGGCTATGGCTACACCTTC
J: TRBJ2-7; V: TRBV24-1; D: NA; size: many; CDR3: CATSQGSYEQYF; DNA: TGTGCCACCAGTCAAGGCTCCTACGAGCAGTACTTC
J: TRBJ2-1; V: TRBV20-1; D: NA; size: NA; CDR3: CSARPPGAEYNEQFF; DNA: TGCAGTGCTCGACCCCCGGGAGCGGAGTACAATGAGCAGTTCTTC
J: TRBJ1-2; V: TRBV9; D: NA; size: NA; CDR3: CASSAHYGYTF; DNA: TGTGCCAGCAGCGCCCACTATGGCTACACCTTC
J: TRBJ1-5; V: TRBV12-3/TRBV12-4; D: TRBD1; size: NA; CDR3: CASSRDPGQYQPQHF; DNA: TGTGCCAGCAGTCGAGATCCGGGACAGTATCAGCCCCAGCATTTT
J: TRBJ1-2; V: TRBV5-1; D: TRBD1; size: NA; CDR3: CASSLTGGSTNYGYTF; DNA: TGCGCCAGCAGCTTGACAGGGGGAAGTACTAACTATGGCTACACCTTC
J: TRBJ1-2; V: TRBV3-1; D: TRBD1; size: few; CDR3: CASSPGQPTYGYTF; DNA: TGTGCCAGCAGCCCGGGACAGCCCACCTATGGCTACACCTTC
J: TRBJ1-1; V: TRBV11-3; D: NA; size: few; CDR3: CASSLGREVTEAFF; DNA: TGTGCCAGCAGCTTAGGACGGGAGGTCACTGAAGCTTTCTTT
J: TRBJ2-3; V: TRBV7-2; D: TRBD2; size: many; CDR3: CASRLRLAGGADTQYF; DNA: TGTGCCAGCAGGTTGAGACTAGCGGGGGGAGCAGATACGCAGTATTTT
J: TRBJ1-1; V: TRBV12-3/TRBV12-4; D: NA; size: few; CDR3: CASSTHQDTEAFF; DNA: TGTGCCAGCAGCACTCATCAGGACACTGAAGCTTTCTTT
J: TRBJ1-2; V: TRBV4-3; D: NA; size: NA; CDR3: CASSQDPEAGDGYTF; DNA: TGCGCCAGCAGCCAAGATCCTGAGGCCGGGGATGGCTACACCTTC
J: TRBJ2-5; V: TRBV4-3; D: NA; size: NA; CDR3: CASSLHGGRWETQYF; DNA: TGCGCCAGCAGCCTCCACGGGGGACGATGGGAGACCCAGTACTTC
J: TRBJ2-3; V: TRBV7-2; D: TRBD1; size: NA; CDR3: CASSSRGRTFGDTQYF; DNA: TGTGCCAGCAGCTCTAGGGGGCGGACCTTCGGAGATACGCAGTATTTT
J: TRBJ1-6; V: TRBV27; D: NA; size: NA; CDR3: CASSLRGRASSYNSPPHF; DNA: TGTGCCAGCAGTTTAAGGGGCCGAGCTAGCTCCTATAATTCACCCCCCCACTTT
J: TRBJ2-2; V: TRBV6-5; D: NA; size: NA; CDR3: CASSYGPSNTGELFF; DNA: TGTGCCAGCAGTTATGGGCCGAGTAACACCGGGGAGCTGTTTTTT
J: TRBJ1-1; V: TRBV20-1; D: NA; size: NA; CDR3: CSARVPGHMNTEAFF; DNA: TGCAGTGCTAGAGTCCCGGGACACATGAACACTGAAGCTTTCTTT
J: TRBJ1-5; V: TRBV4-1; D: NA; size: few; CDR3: CASSQGSNSNQPQHF; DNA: TGCGCCAGCAGCCAAGGGTCAAATAGCAATCAGCCCCAGCATTTT
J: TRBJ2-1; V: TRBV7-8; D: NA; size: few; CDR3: CASSLVGSASSYNEQFF; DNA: TGTGCCAGCAGCTTAGTCGGTTCGGCTAGCTCCTACAATGAGCAGTTCTTC
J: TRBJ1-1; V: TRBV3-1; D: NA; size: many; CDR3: CASSHGQNTEAFF; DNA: TGTGCCAGCAGCCATGGACAGAACACTGAAGCTTTCTTT
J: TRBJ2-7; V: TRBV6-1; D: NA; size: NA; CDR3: CASRERIQGSEQYF; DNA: TGTGCCAGCAGAGAAAGGATCCAGGGAAGCGAGCAGTACTTC
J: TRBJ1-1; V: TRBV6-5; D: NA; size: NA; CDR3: CASSFSGWGGGTEAFF; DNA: TGTGCCAGCAGTTTCTCAGGGTGGGGCGGTGGGACTGAAGCTTTCTTT
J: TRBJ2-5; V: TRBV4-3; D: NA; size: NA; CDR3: CASSQDWVNLQETQYF; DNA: TGCGCCAGCAGCCAAGATTGGGTGAATCTCCAAGAGACCCAGTACTTC
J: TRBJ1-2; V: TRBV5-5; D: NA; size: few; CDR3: CASSLAGPEWNIYGYTF; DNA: TGTGCCAGCAGCTTGGCAGGGCCCGAGTGGAATATCTATGGCTACACCTTC
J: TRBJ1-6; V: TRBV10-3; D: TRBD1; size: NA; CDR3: CAITGQANSPLHF; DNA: TGTGCCATCACGGGACAGGCTAATTCACCCCTCCACTTT
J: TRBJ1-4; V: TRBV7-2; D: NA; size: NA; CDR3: CASSLALGNEKLFF; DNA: TGTGCCAGCAGCTTAGCGTTGGGGAATGAAAAACTGTTTTTT
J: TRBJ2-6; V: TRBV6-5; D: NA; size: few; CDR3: CASSSGPTARSGANVLTF; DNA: TGTGCCAGCAGTTCAGGTCCGACAGCCCGCTCTGGGGCCAACGTCCTGACTTTC
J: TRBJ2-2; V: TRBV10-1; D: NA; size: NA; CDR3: CASSESGDTGELFF; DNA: TGCGCCAGCAGTGAGTCTGGGGACACCGGGGAGCTGTTTTTT
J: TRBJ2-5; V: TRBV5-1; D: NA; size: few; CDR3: CASSLDPGEVETQYF; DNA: TGCGCCAGCAGCCTAGACCCAGGGGAAGTTGAGACCCAGTACTTC
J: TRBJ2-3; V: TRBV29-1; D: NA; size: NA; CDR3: CSGLPSTDTQYF; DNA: TGCAGCGGTCTACCCTCCACAGATACGCAGTATTTT
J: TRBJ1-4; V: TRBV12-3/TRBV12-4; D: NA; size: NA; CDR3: CASSPLGVWKEKLFF; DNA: TGTGCCAGCAGCCCCTTGGGGGTTTGGAAGGAAAAACTGTTTTTT
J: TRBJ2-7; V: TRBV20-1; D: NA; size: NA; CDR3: CSAPYSTYEQYF; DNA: TGCAGTGCCCCGTACTCTACCTACGAGCAGTACTTC
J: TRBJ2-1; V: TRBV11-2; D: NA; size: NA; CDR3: CASSPAPAHEQFF; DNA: TGTGCCAGCAGCCCGGCACCGGCCCACGAGCAGTTCTTC
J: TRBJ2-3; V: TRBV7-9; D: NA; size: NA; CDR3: CASSLEGSSPPDTQYF; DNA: TGTGCCAGCAGCTTAGAAGGGTCAAGCCCTCCAGATACGCAGTATTTT
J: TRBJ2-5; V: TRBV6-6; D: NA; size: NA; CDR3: CASSYAWAETQYF; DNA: TGTGCCAGCAGTTACGCCTGGGCGGAGACCCAGTACTTC
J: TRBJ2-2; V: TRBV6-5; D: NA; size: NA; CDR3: CASGEAGELFF; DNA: TGTGCCAGCGGGGAGGCCGGGGAGCTGTTTTTT
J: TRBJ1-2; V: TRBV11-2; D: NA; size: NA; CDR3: CASSLAGRASYGYTF; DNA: TGTGCCAGCAGCTTAGCGGGCAGGGCTTCCTATGGCTACACCTTC